This T cell receptor (beta chain) originates from a study of blood T cell repertoires in COVID-19 (dated by TCRdb to the early 2020s). At the level of the whole study: Collaborator samples came from the United States, Italy and Spain and covered acute and convalescent phases of COVID-19. The material from the prospective study consisted of cDNA or gDNA derived from T cells, B-cell-depleted T cells, or PBMCs. Subjects who had been exposed to COVID-19, were actively infected with it, or had recovered from it provided the deeply sampled blood TCRbeta repertoires that made up the dataset. The repertoires were made available in a free public database intended to serve as a resource for research on the immune response to SARS-CoV-2. Samples were obtained from the ongoing ImmuneRACE study (first 160 participants) and from 950 to 1,500 subjects provided by 6 global collaborators. Nearly every sample came with metadata listing a de-identified subject ID, COVID-19 status, age in years and sex. Where available, HLA class I and class II types were obtained from metadata supplied by the sample provider rather than from assay-based typing. On the study overall, not on this receptor specifically: The quantity of clinical and demographic metadata differed by source and by participant and was supplied without curation.

The immunoSEQ Assay, a bias-controlled multiplex PCR, was used to amplify TCRbeta CDR3 regions from genomic DNA. The source study handled its data this way. The number of nucleated cells in each sample was estimated from the amplification of reference gene primers within the assay. Sequence reads were collapsed and filtered to measure the absolute abundance of every unique TCRbeta CDR3 rearrangement. For each sample, productive Simpson clonality was calculated by taking the square root of Simpson's diversity index across productive rearrangements. Here the immuneACCESS table is served through TCRdb, limited to in-frame sequences with V and J called. Missing clones are a known gap in these copies; in checked studies unresolved V genes cover under half, and the rest lacks a known reason. V and J calls and clone size are given by that table; D and trimming were obtained from the DNA. The sample table shows about 170,000 clones, and about 86% are seen once. The top ten constitute about a tenth of the sample.

Points on this clone: The antigen this receptor binds is unknown. The record has no base qualities; no much larger clone is one base away.

Counted from cysteine to phenylalanine, this CDR3 has 16 amino acids. Only CDR3 DNA remains: 48 bases, in frame from the first base. Here V drops 3 bases and J drops 7 bases, and the junction holds 11 bases not matched to any gene. The germline V gene sets CDR1 to MDHEN and CDR2 to SYDVKM. At one collaborating source in Seattle, patients were enrolled during active infection and were followed longitudinally through the course of disease. Collaborating institutions collected whole blood in K2EDTA tubes following their own protocols. For TCRbeta analysis, collaborators shipped samples in one of three forms: frozen whole blood, isolated PBMCs, or DNA extracted from either of those sample types.

The rearranged chain carries TRBV28 and TRBJ2-1; 8 nucleotides in the junction match TRBD2. Sequenced: peripheral blood. The clonotype comes from a woman in her sixties with COVID-19, enrolled during active disease. The sequenced DNA is TGTGCCAGCAGTTTGTACTTGAGCGGGAGTAAGAATGAGCAGTTCTTC. Its amino acids are CASSLYLSGSKNEQFF.